A single sample gave rise to the 12 T cell receptor beta chains below, sequenced in a study of blood T cells in healthy people across ages. The second PCR ran roughly 6 to 11 cycles with a sample-barcoded 5' primer and J-beta primers. TCRdb reprocessed the 5' RACE reads via MiXCR and lists one record per CDR3 protein. This repertoire shows about 2 million distinct CDR3 sequences, just under 50% found once; its top ten account for more than 2%. The sample taken for sequencing was blood. Every receptor here comes from a woman aged 40 to 50 in good health.

The chain has TRBV5-1 and TRBJ2-7, with 7 positions matching TRBD2. V trimming: 4 bases; J trimming: 7 bases; junction bases outside the gene matches: 14. The length of the CDR3 is 15 residues. CDR1 and CDR2 from the germline V gene are SGHRS and YFSETQ. CDR3 nucleotides: TGCGCCAGCAGCCGGGAGGCCGGTGGCGGTGAAGAGCAGTACTTC. Translated: CASSREAGGGEEQYF.

This clonotype occurred a few times. The chain uses TRBV28 and TRBJ2-1; D possibly corresponds to TRBD1 (6 bases). Trimming stripped 3 bases from V and 8 bases from J, with 11 bases between. This CDR3 has 13 residues. CDR1 and CDR2 from the germline V gene are MDHEN and SYDVKM. CDR3 DNA: TGTGCCAGCAGTTTGGACAGACTACATGAGCAGTTCTTC. Residues: CASSLDRLHEQFF.

V usage is TRBV6-2 or TRBV6-3 and J usage is TRBJ2-1; D possibly corresponds to TRBD2 (7 bases). The CDR3 runs to 16 residues. Germline CDR1 is MNHEY and CDR2 is SVGEGT. V was cut by 5 bases and J by 2 bases, with 16 bases left in between. The CDR3 DNA reads as TGTGCCAGCAGTCACCAAGGGGGGGTGACCTACAATGAGCAGTTCTTC. Translating gives CASSHQGGVTYNEQFF.

The chain recombines TRBV29-1 with TRBJ2-1, with D hard to call. The CDR3 loop spans 13 amino acids. V dropped 7 bases and J dropped 7 bases, with 17 bases sitting between them. CDR1 is SQVTM, CDR2 ANQGSEA, per germline. In DNA form, the CDR3 reads TGCAGCGCCAAGGTCCATATCGGAAATGAGCAGTTCTTC. Translation gives CSAKVHIGNEQFF.

The J gene is TRBJ2-1, the V gene TRBV10-1; a possible D gene is TRBD2 (6 bases). The CDR3 sequence is 15 residues long. CDR1 and CDR2 from the germline V gene are WNHNN and SYGVQD (reference sequence). V lost 2 bases and J lost 7, with 15 bases in between. CDR3 protein: CASSEGGLGKNEQFF. The DNA of the CDR3 is TGCGCCAGCAGTGAGGGAGGGCTGGGAAAGAATGAGCAGTTCTTC.

The chain is built from TRBV7-3 and TRBJ2-1, with TRBD2 matching over 10 bases. The junction had 4 bases not matched to a gene; V was cut back by 2 bases and J by 0 bases. The CDR3 contains 17 residues. From germline, CDR1 is SGHTA and CDR2 FQGTGA. CDR3 sequence: CASSLLAGASSYNEQFF. The CDR3 bases are TGTGCCAGCAGCTTACTAGCGGGGGCAAGCTCCTACAATGAGCAGTTCTTC.

This clonotype occurred a few times. The rearrangement uses TRBV10-1 and TRBJ2-7; D possibly corresponds to TRBD1 (6 bases). The CDR3 totals 13 residues. Trimming left V 4 bases short and J 5 bases short, with 12 bases between. Germline values: CDR1 WNHNN, CDR2 SYGVQD (reference sequence). CDR3 sequence (DNA): TGCGCCAGCAGTGCAGGGGACGGCAACGAGCAGTACTTC. Protein: CASSAGDGNEQYF.

Remarks on this clonotype: One end of the junction does not line up with germline, which may come from a read error. The CDR3 region is CTSSQEQTTGANVLTF. The CDR3 DNA reads TGCACCAGCAGCCAAGAGCAAACAACTGGGGCCAACGTCCTGACTTTC. The rearrangement uses TRBV4-3 and TRBJ2-6; D not certain. CDR1 and CDR2 (germline): LGHNA, YSLEER. This CDR3 comprises 16 residues.

This chain links TRBV20-1 with TRBJ2-4; 13 positions match TRBD2. The CDR3 runs to 15 residues. Trimming took 4 bases from V and 8 from J; bases not matched to a gene: 8. The germline V gene encodes CDR1 DFQATT and CDR2 SNEGSKA (reference sequence). The CDR3 spells CSATSGTSGADIQYF. CDR3 nucleotides: TGCAGTGCTACCTCCGGGACTAGCGGGGCGGACATTCAGTACTTC.

The chain links TRBV20-1 to TRBJ1-2; 10 nucleotides agree with TRBD1. Germline V gene lookup returns CDR1 DFQATT and CDR2 SNEGSKA (reference sequence). This CDR3 comprises 13 residues. V gave up 6 bases and J gave up 4 bases; unmatched junction bases: 5. The CDR3 sequence is CSARGTGAYGYTF. The DNA of the CDR3 is TGCAGTGCCCGCGGGACAGGGGCCTATGGCTACACCTTC.

This rearrangement joins TRBV20-1 to TRBJ2-3; D tentatively fits TRBD1 or TRBD2 (6 bases each). Germline CDR1 DFQATT, CDR2 SNEGSKA (reference sequence). The germline V and J ends were trimmed by 4 bases and 2 bases, with 13 bases remaining between them. The CDR3 totals 14 residues. The CDR3 spells CSAIAGGYTDTQYF. CDR3 sequence (DNA): TGCAGTGCTATCGCCGGGGGCTACACAGATACGCAGTATTTT.

This clonotype was seen a few times. The chain employs TRBV6-2 or TRBV6-3 and TRBJ2-4, with D perhaps matching TRBD1 (5 bases). The DNA end is more similar to TRBJ2-7, so the J call may be wrong. CDR3 length: 13 amino acids. CDR1 MNHEY and CDR2 SVGEGT come from the germline V gene. Written as DNA, the CDR3 is TGTGCCAGCAGTCCCCCAGGGTTCCACGAGCAGTACTTC. Amino acid sequence: CASSPPGFHEQYF.